These 24 T cell receptor beta chains were all obtained from the same sample, sequenced in a study of blood T cells in healthy people across ages. A second PCR, run for roughly 6 to 11 cycles, used a sample-barcoded 5' primer plus a J-beta primer mix. TCRdb recomputed calls from the 5' RACE reads with MiXCR, one row per CDR3 protein. The table has 1.5 million to 2 million distinct CDR3 sequences, about 35% seen once. Sequencing used blood. The receptors stem from a woman younger than 45 in good health.

CDR3 protein: CASSLGSGEQETQYF. CDR3 sequence (DNA): TGTGCCAGCAGCTTGGGTAGCGGAGAGCAAGAGACCCAGTACTTC. The V gene is TRBV7-9, the J gene TRBJ2-5, with a weak D call TRBD2 (6 bases). V lost 3 bases and J lost 2, with 13 bases in between. The germline gives CDR1 SEHNR, CDR2 FQNEAQ (reference sequence). CDR3 length: 15 residues. The full variable domain, completed using reference TRBV7-9 and TRBJ2-5, is DTGVSQNPRHKITKRGQNVTFRCDPISEHNRLYWYRQTLGQGPEFLTYFQNEAQLEKSRLLSDRFSAERPKGSFSTLEIQRTEQGDSAMYLCASSLGSGEQETQYFGPGTRLLVL.

V gene TRBV2 combines with J gene TRBJ2-7; TRBD2 is a possible D gene (6 bases). The V and J ends lost 0 bases and 4 bases respectively, with 10 bases between them. The CDR3 runs to 14 residues. CDR1 and CDR2 (germline): SNHLY, FYNNEI. The CDR3 here is CASSEAAGGYEQYF. The CDR3 region has the DNA TGTGCCAGCAGTGAAGCGGCTGGGGGGTACGAGCAGTACTTC.

The chain couples TRBV6-6 to TRBJ1-1; D not resolved. This CDR3 comprises 14 residues. CDR1 is MNHNY, CDR2 SVGAGI, per germline (reference sequence). With 2 bases removed from V and 0 bases from J, the gap between germline ends came to 7 bases. The CDR3 is CASSYTHLNTEAFF. The CDR3 nucleotides are TGTGCCAGCAGTTACACCCACTTGAACACTGAAGCTTTCTTT.

There are many counts of this clonotype. The rearrangement links TRBV12-3 or TRBV12-4 to TRBJ2-7, with unresolved D. V was trimmed by 6 bases and J by 2 bases, leaving 14 bases between them. The length of the CDR3 is 14 residues. CDR3 protein: CASSPGRLTYEQYF. The CDR3 nucleotides are TGTGCCAGCAGCCCAGGACGGCTTACCTACGAGCAGTACTTC.

This clonotype was found once. The V call is TRBV6-1, the J call TRBJ2-1; D assignment may be TRBD1 or TRBD2 (5 bases each). This CDR3 is 15 amino acids long. CDR1 and CDR2 from the germline V gene are MNHNS and SASEGT. The V and J ends lost 4 bases and 0 bases respectively, with 10 bases between them. CDR3: CASSAGPSSYNEQFF. In DNA form, the CDR3 reads TGTGCCAGCAGTGCGGGGCCGAGCTCCTACAATGAGCAGTTCTTC.

This clonotype has a count of ten or more. The CDR3 nucleotides read TGTGCCAGCAGTTTATCGACTAGCGGGAGTCCCTACGAGCAGTACTTC. As protein: CASSLSTSGSPYEQYF. The chain carries TRBV27 and TRBJ2-7, with 12 bases lining up with TRBD2. The CDR3 consists of 16 residues. Germline V lookup: CDR1 MNHEY, CDR2 SMNVEV (reference sequence). The J segment lost 2 bases and the V segment lost 0 bases, leaving 2 bases of the junction unmatched.

The chain employs TRBV27 and TRBJ2-4, with 7 positions matching TRBD1. Unmatched junction bases numbered 10, after V lost 6 bases and J lost 2 bases. The germline gives CDR1 MNHEY, CDR2 SMNVEV (reference sequence). This CDR3 is built from 16 residues. The CDR3 region is CASSPTWDSSKNIQYF. The CDR3 DNA follows: TGTGCCAGCAGCCCAACCTGGGACAGTTCCAAAAACATTCAGTACTTC.

This clonotype was seen only once. The CDR3 reads CASAPLAGPCEQYF. The CDR3 region has the DNA TGTGCCAGCGCCCCCCTAGCGGGTCCCTGCGAGCAGTACTTC. The chain uses TRBV27 and TRBJ2-5; 8 nucleotides align to TRBD2. Near its end, the DNA agrees better with TRBJ2-7, so the J call may be wrong. Germline lookup yields CDR1 MNHEY and CDR2 SMNVEV (reference sequence). This CDR3 region has 14 residues.

The chain recombines TRBV29-1 with TRBJ2-5; TRBD2 matches 8 bases. The CDR3 is made up of 13 amino acids. V lost 7 bases, J lost 9 bases, and 13 bases stayed unmatched. Per the germline V gene, CDR1 is SQVTM and CDR2 is ANQGSEA. The CDR3 nucleotides read TGCAGCGCTAATCGGGGGACTAGGGAGGCCCAGTACTTC. Translated: CSANRGTREAQYF.

The rearrangement joins TRBV6-1 to TRBJ1-2; no clear D gene. Between the trimmed V and J ends, which lost 8 bases and 4 bases, there was a span of 14 bases. Germline assignment: CDR1 MNHNS and CDR2 SASEGT. The CDR3 is 13 amino acids. This CDR3 reads CASVPSGIYGYTF. CDR3 nucleotide sequence: TGTGCCAGCGTCCCTTCCGGGATCTATGGCTACACCTTC.

The genes are TRBV7-9 and TRBJ2-1, with 9 bases lining up with TRBD2. Unmatched junction bases numbered 6, after V lost 5 bases and J lost 7 bases. The CDR3 has 14 amino acids. Germline CDR1 reads SEHNR; CDR2 reads FQNEAQ (reference sequence). CDR3 protein: CASSPRTSENEQFF. The CDR3 DNA reads as TGTGCCAGCAGCCCCCGGACTAGCGAGAATGAGCAGTTCTTC.

DNA of the CDR3: TGTGCCAGCAGCGGGACAGGGGATGATGGCTACACCTTC. Its protein product is CASSGTGDDGYTF. This sequence joins TRBV6-1 and TRBJ1-2, with TRBD1 identical over 10 bases. The trim removed 6 bases at V and 6 bases at J, leaving 4 bases unmatched. Per the germline V gene, CDR1 is MNHNS and CDR2 is SASEGT. This CDR3 is built from 13 residues.

This sequence joins TRBV27 and TRBJ1-1; 7 positions agree with TRBD1. V trimming: 8 bases; J trimming: 10 bases; junction bases outside the gene matches: 7. In germline, CDR1 is MNHEY, CDR2 SMNVEV (reference sequence). CDR3 length: 11 amino acids. The CDR3, as DNA: TGTGCCAGCGGGATTAGGGACAGAGCTTTCTTT. Translating gives CASGIRDRAFF.

This clonotype was found a few times. The chain joins TRBV20-1 to TRBJ2-1; 8 bases are shared with TRBD2. The trim removed 4 bases at V and 3 bases at J, leaving 8 bases unmatched. The length of the CDR3 is 15 residues. The germline V gene has CDR1 DFQATT and CDR2 SNEGSKA (reference sequence). CDR3 loop: CSAIGASGYYNEQFF. The CDR3 nucleotides are TGCAGTGCTATCGGGGCTAGCGGGTACTACAATGAGCAGTTCTTC.

This clonotype was observed a handful of times. This chain joins TRBV4-2 and TRBJ2-3; 9 bases fit TRBD2. CDR3 length: 16 residues. Germline V gene data show CDR1 as LGHNA and CDR2 as YNFKEQ. Losses at the gene ends were 1 base for V and 8 bases for J; bases not matched to a gene: 10. Here the CDR3 DNA reads TGTGCCAGCAGCCAAGGCGGGAGGGCCGGTCTCGGTACGCAGTATTTT. Amino acid sequence: CASSQGGRAGLGTQYF.

This clonotype was detected only a few times. The V call is TRBV14, the J call TRBJ1-1; perhaps TRBD1 as D (6 bases). This CDR3 region has 16 residues. Germline V CDR1 and CDR2: SGHDN, FVKESK. V gave up 0 bases and J gave up 1 base, with 12 bases separating them. The CDR3 DNA is TGTGCCAGCAGCCAAGATACGGACAGCAAGAACACTGAAGCTTTCTTT. This codes for CASSQDTDSKNTEAFF.

This chain uses TRBV7-9 with TRBJ2-1; D tentatively fits TRBD1 or TRBD2 (6 bases each). Germline values: CDR1 SEHNR, CDR2 FQNEAQ (reference sequence). V was clipped by 5 bases and J by 5 bases, with 13 bases between them. The CDR3 spans 14 residues. CDR3: CASSPWGADNEQFF. The CDR3, as DNA: TGTGCCAGCAGCCCGTGGGGGGCGGACAATGAGCAGTTCTTC.

This clonotype was picked up a small number of times. The chain carries TRBV20-1 and TRBJ2-7; D is unclear. V dropped 0 bases and J dropped 3 bases, with 15 bases sitting between them. The CDR3 totals 15 residues. Germline V lookup: CDR1 DFQATT, CDR2 SNEGSKA (reference sequence). The CDR3 loop reads CSARDGRGTLYEQYF. In DNA, the CDR3 is TGCAGTGCTAGAGATGGGCGCGGTACCCTCTACGAGCAGTACTTC.

This chain connects TRBV4-1 to TRBJ2-1; D is undetermined. The CDR3 covers 17 residues. V was clipped by 4 bases and J by 2 bases, with 18 bases between them. Looked up from germline, CDR1 is MGHRA and CDR2 is YSYEKL. In DNA form, the CDR3 reads TGCGCCAGCAGCCCCCGGCCCTCTAGTCCCACCTACAATGAGCAGTTCTTC. Its protein product is CASSPRPSSPTYNEQFF.

The rearrangement joins TRBV20-1 to TRBJ2-7, with D perhaps TRBD1 or TRBD2 (6 bases each). Trimming removed 2 bases from V and 1 base from J, with 15 bases in between. This CDR3 has 15 amino acids. In germline, CDR1 is DFQATT, CDR2 SNEGSKA (reference sequence). The CDR3 reads CSARWPGAGSYEQYF. The CDR3 DNA sequence: TGCAGTGCTAGATGGCCGGGGGCGGGATCCTACGAGCAGTACTTC.

This clonotype was counted a few times. The chain has TRBV20-1 and TRBJ1-2, with D tentatively TRBD1 (5 bases). Germline V gives CDR1 DFQATT, CDR2 SNEGSKA (reference sequence). The V and J ends lost 6 bases and 5 bases respectively, with 16 bases between them. The CDR3 spans 13 residues. CDR3 amino acids: CSAGTEFRYGYTF. The DNA of the CDR3 is TGCAGTGCAGGGACCGAGTTCCGGTATGGCTACACCTTC.

This clonotype was detected ten times or more. The CDR3 DNA follows: TGTGCCAGCAGTGTGGGACAGGGCAATCAGCCCCAGCATTTT. It is translated as CASSVGQGNQPQHF. The genes are TRBV9 and TRBJ1-5; TRBD1 aligns across 8 bases. CDR1 is SGDLS, CDR2 YYNGEE, per germline. There are 14 residues in the CDR3. With 5 bases clipped from V and 2 bases from J, the junction kept 3 bases outside the gene matches.

This clonotype was counted ten times or more. The chain uses TRBV29-1 and TRBJ1-5, with D possibly TRBD1 on 5 matching bases. This CDR3 is built from 12 residues. Trimming pared 0 bases from V and 12 bases from J, leaving 12 bases between. CDR1 and CDR2 from the germline V gene are SQVTM and ANQGSEA. CDR3 nucleotides: TGCAGCGTTGAAGATGGGGGTCCTAACCAGCATTTT. It specifies CSVEDGGPNQHF.

The chain carries TRBV9 and TRBJ1-2; unclear D gene. V lost 0 bases and J lost 4, with 13 bases in between. Germline-derived CDR1 and CDR2 are SGDLS and YYNGEE. CDR3 size: 15 residues. Written as DNA, the CDR3 is TGTGCCAGCAGCGTAGTTGTGGACTCGGCCTATGGCTACACCTTC. This sequence encodes CASSVVVDSAYGYTF. The variable domain in full, completed from reference TRBV9 and TRBJ1-2, reads DSGVTQTPKHLITATGQRVTLRCSPRSGDLSVYWYQQSLDQGLQFLIQYYNGEERAKGNILERFSAQQFPDLHSELNLSSLELGDSALYFCASSVVVDSAYGYTFGSGTRLTVV.